The 11 T cell receptor beta chains below all came from one sample that was sequenced in a study of breast tumors, draining lymph nodes, adjacent tissues (dated by TCRdb to 2016 to 2017). The library was prepared using multiplex PCR. TCRdb shows the sequencer as Illumina HiSeq 2000. Using fastp at Q25 and MiXCR, TCRdb reprocessed the public reads and kept productive beta chains. Rows with a matching CDR3 protein are joined into one entry that keeps the most common DNA and genes. Present in this sample are 200,000 to 300,000 distinct CDR3 sequences, under 35% of which were seen just once. The ten largest clones add up to over 0.95% of the sample. Lymph node samples were obtained from the axillary draining lymph nodes of breast cancer patients. The sequenced material came from axillary lymph node tissue. The receptor set was obtained from a female donor with breast cancer. Some clones in this sample may be carry-over from other donors' samples.

As to this clonotype: A much larger clone is a single base away; this may be a read error. The rearrangement uses TRBV6-5 and TRBJ2-1; D remains unclear. Germline V CDR1 and CDR2: MNHEY, SVGAGI. This CDR3 spans 11 amino acids. The CDR3 coding sequence is TGTGCCCGCAGCCTCGGGCAAAGCAGGTTCTTC. It is translated as CARSLGQSRFF.

This clonotype has a count of ten or more. The chain couples TRBV12-3 or TRBV12-4 to TRBJ2-7; 7 nucleotides agree with TRBD2. This CDR3 spans 15 amino acids. The ends lost 6 bases at V and 7 bases at J; junction bases unmatched: 15. The CDR3 reads CASRPRGRASVEQYF. The CDR3 coding sequence is TGTGCCAGCAGGCCCAGAGGGAGGGCGTCGGTAGAGCAGTACTTC.

This clonotype was observed a few times. The V gene is TRBV18, the J gene TRBJ2-3; 10 positions agree with TRBD1. There are 14 residues in the CDR3. Germline lookup yields CDR1 KGHSH and CDR2 LQKENI. V was pared by 6 bases and J by 5 bases, with 5 bases of the junction left unmatched. CDR3 DNA: TGTGCCAGCTCGCTGACAGGGGGCATAGATACGCAGTATTTT. It encodes CASSLTGGIDTQYF. The full variable domain, rest sourced from reference TRBV18 and TRBJ2-3, is NAGVMQNPRHLVRRRGQEARLRCSPMKGHSHVYWYRQLPEEGLKFMVYLQKENIIDESGMPKERFSAEFPKEGPSILRIQQVVRGDSAAYFCASSLTGGIDTQYFGPGTRLTVL.

This clonotype was seen repeatedly, ten times or more. The J gene is TRBJ2-7, the V gene TRBV11-2; 9 nucleotides agree with TRBD2. CDR1 and CDR2 (germline): SGHAT, FQNNGV. The trim removed 0 bases at V and 2 bases at J, leaving 5 bases unmatched. CDR3 length: 16 residues. The CDR3: CASSLEASGTTYEQYF. As DNA, the CDR3 is TGTGCCAGCAGCTTAGAGGCTAGCGGGACAACCTACGAGCAGTACTTC. The full variable domain, its missing parts supplied by reference TRBV11-2 and TRBJ2-7, is EAGVAQSPRYKIIEKRQSVAFWCNPISGHATLYWYQQILGQGPKLLIQFQNNGVVDDSQLPKDRFSAERLKGVDSTLKIQPAKLEDSAVYLCASSLEASGTTYEQYFGPGTRLTVT.

This clonotype has ten or more counts. The chain is built from TRBV15 and TRBJ2-7; a possible D gene is TRBD1 (6 bases). The CDR3 length is 16 residues. V was cut by 4 bases and J by 4 bases, with 20 bases left in between. Germline CDR1 LNHNV, CDR2 YYDKDF (reference sequence). The CDR3 here is CATSNRLGTKRYEQYF. DNA of the CDR3: TGTGCCACCAGCAACCGTCTTGGGACAAAGAGATACGAGCAGTACTTC.

The table lists this clonotype with many counts. The chain uses TRBV5-6 and TRBJ2-3, with D possibly matching TRBD1 (5 bases). CDR1 and CDR2 (germline): SGHDT, YYEEEE. V shed 4 bases and J shed 4 bases, with 13 bases lying between them. This CDR3 has 14 amino acids. The CDR3 bases are TGTGCCAGCAGCGACCAAGACAGACCAGATACGCAGTATTTT. Translating gives CASSDQDRPDTQYF.

This clonotype appeared many times. The chain combines TRBV29-1 with TRBJ2-2, with 7 bases matching TRBD1. Germline V gene sequence: CDR1 SQVTM, CDR2 ANQGSEA. V dropped 5 bases and J dropped 1; count of bases not matched to a gene: 4. The CDR3 extends over 14 amino acids. DNA for the CDR3: TGCAGCGTTCGACAGGGCGGGAACACCGGGGAGCTGTTTTTT. Amino acid sequence: CSVRQGGNTGELFF.

This clonotype appeared many times. The chain employs TRBV10-2 and TRBJ1-2, with TRBD1 matching 7 bases. The CDR3 is 14 residues long. Germline CDR1 is WSHSY and CDR2 is SAAADI. J was trimmed by 7 bases and V by 8 bases; bases with no gene match: 13. As DNA, the CDR3 is TGCGCCAGCTGGGAGTTGGGACAGACGGCTGGCTACACCTTC. This sequence encodes CASWELGQTAGYTF.

Regarding this clonotype: The junction differs from germline at one of its ends, possibly a read error. This chain uses TRBV10-2 with TRBJ2-3, with a possible D match to TRBD2 (6 bases). Per germline, CDR1 WSHSY and CDR2 SAAADI. This CDR3 spans 13 amino acids. CDR3: CASGRDSADAQYF. The DNA of the CDR3 is TGCGCCAGTGGGCGGGACTCAGCAGATGCGCAGTATTTT.

Ten or more counts support this clonotype. CDR3 sequence reads: CASRVSVASYGYTF. As DNA, the CDR3 is TGTGCCAGTAGAGTCTCGGTCGCGAGCTATGGCTACACCTTC. The V gene is TRBV19, the J gene TRBJ1-2; D gene ambiguous. Germline loops: CDR1 LNHDA, CDR2 SQIVND (reference sequence). Trimming took 6 bases from V and 4 from J, leaving 15 bases between them. The CDR3 is 14 amino acids. Full variable domain (remainder filled in from reference TRBV19 and TRBJ1-2): DGGITQSPKYLFRKEGQNVTLSCEQNLNHDAMYWYRQDPGQGLRLIYYSQIVNDFQKGDIAEGYSVSREKKESFPLTVTSAQKNPTAFYLCASRVSVASYGYTFGSGTRLTVV.

This clonotype was picked up many times. This chain joins TRBV12-3 or TRBV12-4 and TRBJ1-5; D gene ambiguous. The CDR3 has 16 amino acids. V was pared by 0 bases and J by 3 bases, with 12 bases between. The CDR3, as DNA: TGTGCCAGCAGTTTAGCGCCGTTGTTGCCCAATCAGCCCCAGCATTTT. Its translation is CASSLAPLLPNQPQHF.